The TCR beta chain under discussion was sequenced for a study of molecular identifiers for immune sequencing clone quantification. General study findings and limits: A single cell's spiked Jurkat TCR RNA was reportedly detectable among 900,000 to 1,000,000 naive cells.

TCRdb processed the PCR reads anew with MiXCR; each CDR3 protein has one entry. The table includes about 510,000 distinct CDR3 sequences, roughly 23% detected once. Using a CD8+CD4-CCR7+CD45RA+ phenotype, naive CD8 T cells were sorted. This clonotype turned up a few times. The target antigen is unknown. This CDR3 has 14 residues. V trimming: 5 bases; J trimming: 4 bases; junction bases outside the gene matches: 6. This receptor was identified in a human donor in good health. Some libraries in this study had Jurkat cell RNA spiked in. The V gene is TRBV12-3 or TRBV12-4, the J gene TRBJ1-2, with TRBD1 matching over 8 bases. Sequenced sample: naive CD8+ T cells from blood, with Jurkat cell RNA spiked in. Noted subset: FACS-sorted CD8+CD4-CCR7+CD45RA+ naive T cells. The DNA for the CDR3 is TGTGCCAGCAGTCCATCCGGGACAGGCTATGGCTACACCTTC. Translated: CASSPSGTGYGYTF.